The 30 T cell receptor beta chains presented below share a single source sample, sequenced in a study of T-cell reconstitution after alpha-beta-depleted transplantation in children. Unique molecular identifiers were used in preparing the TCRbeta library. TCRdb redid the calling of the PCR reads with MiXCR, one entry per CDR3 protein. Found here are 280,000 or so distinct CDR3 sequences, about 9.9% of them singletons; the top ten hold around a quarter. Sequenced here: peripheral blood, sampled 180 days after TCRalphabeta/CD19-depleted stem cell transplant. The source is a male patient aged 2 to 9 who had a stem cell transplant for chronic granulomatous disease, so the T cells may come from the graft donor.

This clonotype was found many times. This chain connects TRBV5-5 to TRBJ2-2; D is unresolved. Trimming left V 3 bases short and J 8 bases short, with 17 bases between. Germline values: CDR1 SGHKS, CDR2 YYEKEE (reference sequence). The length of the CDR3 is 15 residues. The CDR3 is CASSSVRRAAGELFF. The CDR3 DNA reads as TGTGCCAGCAGCTCAGTCAGGAGAGCCGCTGGGGAGCTGTTTTTT. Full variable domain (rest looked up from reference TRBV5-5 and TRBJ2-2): DAGVTQSPTHLIKTRGQQVTLRCSPISGHKSVSWYQQVLGQGPQFIFQYYEKEERGRGNFPDRFSARQFPNYSSELNVNALLLGDSALYLCASSSVRRAAGELFFGEGSRLTVL.

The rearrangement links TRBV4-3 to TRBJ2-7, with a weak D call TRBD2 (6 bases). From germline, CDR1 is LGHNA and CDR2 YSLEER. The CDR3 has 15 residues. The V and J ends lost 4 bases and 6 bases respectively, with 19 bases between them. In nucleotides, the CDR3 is TGCGCCAGCAGCCTCACTAACGGGGGTCCGAGCGAGCAGTACTTC. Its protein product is CASSLTNGGPSEQYF.

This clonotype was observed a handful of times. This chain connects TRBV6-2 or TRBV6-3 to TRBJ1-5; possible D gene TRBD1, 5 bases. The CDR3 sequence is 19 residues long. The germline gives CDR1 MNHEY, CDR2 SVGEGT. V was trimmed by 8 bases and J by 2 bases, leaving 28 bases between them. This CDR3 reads CASRRGREATGDGNQPQHF. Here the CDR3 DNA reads TGTGCCAGCCGCCGCGGAAGAGAAGCCACGGGGGACGGCAATCAGCCCCAGCATTTT.

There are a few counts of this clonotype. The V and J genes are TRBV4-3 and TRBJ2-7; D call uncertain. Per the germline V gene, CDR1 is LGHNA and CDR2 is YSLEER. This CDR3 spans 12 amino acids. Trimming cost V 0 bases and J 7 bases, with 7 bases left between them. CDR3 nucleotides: TGCGCCAGCAGCCAAGATTTCGGGGAGCAGTACTTC. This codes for CASSQDFGEQYF.

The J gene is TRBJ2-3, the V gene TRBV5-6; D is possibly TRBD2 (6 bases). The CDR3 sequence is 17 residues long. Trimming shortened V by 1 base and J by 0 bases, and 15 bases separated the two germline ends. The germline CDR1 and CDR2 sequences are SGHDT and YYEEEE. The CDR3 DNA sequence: TGTGCCAGCAGCTTGCTTCTAGCGTGGCCTAGCACAGATACGCAGTATTTT. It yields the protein CASSLLLAWPSTDTQYF.

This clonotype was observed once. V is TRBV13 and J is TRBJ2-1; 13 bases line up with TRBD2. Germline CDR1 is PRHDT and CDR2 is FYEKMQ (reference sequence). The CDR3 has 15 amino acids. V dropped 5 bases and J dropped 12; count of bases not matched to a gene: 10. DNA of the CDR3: TGTGCCAGCAGCCCGGGACTAGCGGGGAAATTGGGGCAGTTCTTC. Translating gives CASSPGLAGKLGQFF.

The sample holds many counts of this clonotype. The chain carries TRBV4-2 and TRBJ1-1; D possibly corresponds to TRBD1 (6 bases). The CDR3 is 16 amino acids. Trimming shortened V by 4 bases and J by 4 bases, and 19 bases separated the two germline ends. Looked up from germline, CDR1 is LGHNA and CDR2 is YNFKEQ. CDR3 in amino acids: CASSLLGQGLSTEAFF. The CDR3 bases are TGTGCCAGCAGCCTTCTAGGCCAGGGGTTGAGCACTGAAGCTTTCTTT.

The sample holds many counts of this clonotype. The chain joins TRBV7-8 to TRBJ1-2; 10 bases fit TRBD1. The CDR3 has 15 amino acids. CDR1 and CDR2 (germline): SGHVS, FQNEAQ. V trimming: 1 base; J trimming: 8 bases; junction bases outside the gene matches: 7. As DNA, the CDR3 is TGTGCCAGCAGCTTAGGGGACAGGGGCTCGGAAGGCTACACCTTC. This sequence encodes CASSLGDRGSEGYTF.

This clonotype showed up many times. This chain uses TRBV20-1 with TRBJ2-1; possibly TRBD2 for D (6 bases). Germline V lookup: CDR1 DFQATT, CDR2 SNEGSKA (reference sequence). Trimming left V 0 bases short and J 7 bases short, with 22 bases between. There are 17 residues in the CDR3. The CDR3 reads CSARDPWRPREVNEQFF. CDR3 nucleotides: TGCAGTGCTAGAGATCCCTGGAGGCCGAGGGAGGTTAATGAGCAGTTCTTC.

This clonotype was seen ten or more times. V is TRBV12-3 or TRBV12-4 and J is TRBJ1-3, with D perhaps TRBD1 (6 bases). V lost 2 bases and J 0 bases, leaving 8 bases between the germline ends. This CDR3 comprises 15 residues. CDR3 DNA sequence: TGTGCCAGCAGTTTAACAGGGAGCTCTGGAAACACCATATATTTT. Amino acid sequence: CASSLTGSSGNTIYF.

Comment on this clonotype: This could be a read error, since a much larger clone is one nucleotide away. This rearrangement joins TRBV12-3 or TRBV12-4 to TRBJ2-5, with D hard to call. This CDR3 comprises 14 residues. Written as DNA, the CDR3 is TGTGCCAGCAGTTTAGGAACAACCCAAGAGACCCAGCACTTC. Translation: CASSLGTTQETQHF.

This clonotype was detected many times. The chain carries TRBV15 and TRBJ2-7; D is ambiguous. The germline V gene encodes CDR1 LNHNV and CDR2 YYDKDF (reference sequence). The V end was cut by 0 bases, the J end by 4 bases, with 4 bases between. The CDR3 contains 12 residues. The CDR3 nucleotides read TGTGCCACCAGCAGAGAGGGTTACGAGCAGTACTTC. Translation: CATSREGYEQYF.

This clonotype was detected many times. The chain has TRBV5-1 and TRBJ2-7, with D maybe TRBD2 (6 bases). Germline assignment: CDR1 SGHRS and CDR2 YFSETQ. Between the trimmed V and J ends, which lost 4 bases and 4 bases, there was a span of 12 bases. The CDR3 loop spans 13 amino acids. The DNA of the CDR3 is TGCGCCAGCAGCCACCTACGGGGGTACGAGCAGTACTTC. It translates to CASSHLRGYEQYF. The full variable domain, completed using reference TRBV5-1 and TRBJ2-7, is KAGVTQTPRYLIKTRGQQVTLSCSPISGHRSVSWYQQTPGQGLQFLFEYFSETQRNKGNFPGRFSGRQFSNSRSEMNVSTLELGDSALYLCASSHLRGYEQYFGPGTRLTVT.

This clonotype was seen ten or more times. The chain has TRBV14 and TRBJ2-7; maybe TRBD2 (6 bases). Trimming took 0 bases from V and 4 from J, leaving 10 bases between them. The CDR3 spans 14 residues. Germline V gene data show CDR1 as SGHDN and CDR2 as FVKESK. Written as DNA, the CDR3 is TGTGCCAGCAGCCAAGAGGGGGGACCATACGAGCAGTACTTC. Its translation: CASSQEGGPYEQYF.

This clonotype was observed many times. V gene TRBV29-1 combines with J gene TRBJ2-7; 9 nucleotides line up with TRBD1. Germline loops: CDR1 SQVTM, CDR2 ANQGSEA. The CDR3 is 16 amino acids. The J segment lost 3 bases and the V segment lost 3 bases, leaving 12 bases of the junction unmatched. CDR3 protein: CSVERNAGTGIYEQYF. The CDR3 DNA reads TGCAGCGTTGAGCGGAATGCCGGGACAGGGATCTACGAGCAGTACTTC.

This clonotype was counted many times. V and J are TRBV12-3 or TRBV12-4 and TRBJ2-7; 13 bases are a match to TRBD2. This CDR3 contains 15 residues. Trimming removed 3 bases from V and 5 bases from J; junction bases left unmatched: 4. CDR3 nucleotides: TGTGCCAGCAGTTTGACGACTAGCGGGAGGCACGAGCAGTACTTC. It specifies CASSLTTSGRHEQYF.

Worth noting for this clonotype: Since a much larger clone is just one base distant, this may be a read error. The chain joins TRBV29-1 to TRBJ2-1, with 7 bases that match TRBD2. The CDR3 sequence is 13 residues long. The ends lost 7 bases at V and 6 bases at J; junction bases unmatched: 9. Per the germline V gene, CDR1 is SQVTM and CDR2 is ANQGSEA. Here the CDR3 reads CSGLVGGPNEQFF. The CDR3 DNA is TGCAGCGGACTAGTGGGAGGGCCCAATGAGCAGTTCTTC.

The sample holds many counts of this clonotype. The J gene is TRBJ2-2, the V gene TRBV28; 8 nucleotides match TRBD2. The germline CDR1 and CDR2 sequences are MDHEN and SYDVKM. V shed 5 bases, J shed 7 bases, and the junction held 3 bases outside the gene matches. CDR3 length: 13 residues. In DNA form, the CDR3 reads TGTGCCAGCAGTAGCGGGAGTGGCGGGGAGCTGTTTTTT. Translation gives CASSSGSGGELFF.

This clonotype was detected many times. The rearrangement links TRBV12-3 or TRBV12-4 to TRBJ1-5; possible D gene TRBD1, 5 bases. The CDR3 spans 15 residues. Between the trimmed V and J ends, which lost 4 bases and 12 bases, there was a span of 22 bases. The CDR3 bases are TGTGCCAGCAGTTATATGGCCCGGACATCTGGGTTCCAGCATTTT. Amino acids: CASSYMARTSGFQHF.

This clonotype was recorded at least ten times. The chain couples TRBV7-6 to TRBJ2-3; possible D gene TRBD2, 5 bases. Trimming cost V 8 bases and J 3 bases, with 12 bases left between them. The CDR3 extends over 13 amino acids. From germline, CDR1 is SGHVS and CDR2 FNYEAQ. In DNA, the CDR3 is TGTGCCAGCGCGGCCCCGGGGACAGATACGCAGTATTTT. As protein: CASAAPGTDTQYF.

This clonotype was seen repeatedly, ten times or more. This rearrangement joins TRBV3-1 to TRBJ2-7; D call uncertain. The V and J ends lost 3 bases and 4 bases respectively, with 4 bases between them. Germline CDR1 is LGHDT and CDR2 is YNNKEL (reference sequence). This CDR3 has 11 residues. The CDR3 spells CASSQLYEQYF. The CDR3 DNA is TGTGCCAGCAGCCAGCTGTACGAGCAGTACTTC.

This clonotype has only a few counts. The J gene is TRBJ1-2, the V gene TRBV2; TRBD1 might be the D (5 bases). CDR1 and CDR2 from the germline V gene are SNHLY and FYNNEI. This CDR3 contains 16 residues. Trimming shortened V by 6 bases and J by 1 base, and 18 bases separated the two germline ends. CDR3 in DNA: TGTGCCAGCAGGGGGGGACGAGGACTTCTTAACTATGGCTACACCTTC. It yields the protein CASRGGRGLLNYGYTF. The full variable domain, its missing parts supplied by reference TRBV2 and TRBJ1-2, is EPEVTQTPSHQVTQMGQEVILRCVPISNHLYFYWYRQILGQKVEFLVSFYNNEISEKSEIFDDQFSVERPDGSNFTLKIRSTKLEDSAMYFCASRGGRGLLNYGYTFGSGTRLTVV.

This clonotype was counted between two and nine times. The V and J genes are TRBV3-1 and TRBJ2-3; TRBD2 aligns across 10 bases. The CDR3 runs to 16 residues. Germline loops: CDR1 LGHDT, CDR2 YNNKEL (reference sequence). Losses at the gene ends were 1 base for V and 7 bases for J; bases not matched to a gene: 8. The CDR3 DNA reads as TGTGCCAGCAGCCAAGGGTCTAGCGGGAGTTTAAATACGCAGTATTTT. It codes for CASSQGSSGSLNTQYF.

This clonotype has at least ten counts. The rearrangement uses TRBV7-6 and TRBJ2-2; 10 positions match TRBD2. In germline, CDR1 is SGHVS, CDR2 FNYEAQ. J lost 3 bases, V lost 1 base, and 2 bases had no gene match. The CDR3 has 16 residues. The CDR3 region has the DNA TGTGCCAGCAGCTTAGAAGCGGGGGGGTACACCGGGGAGCTGTTTTTT. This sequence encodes CASSLEAGGYTGELFF. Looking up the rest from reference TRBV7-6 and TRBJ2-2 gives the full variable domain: GAGVSQSPRYKVTKRGQDVALRCDPISGHVSLYWYRQALGQGPEFLTYFNYEAQQDKSGLPNDRFSAERPEGSISTLTIQRTEQRDSAMYRCASSLEAGGYTGELFFGEGSRLTVL.

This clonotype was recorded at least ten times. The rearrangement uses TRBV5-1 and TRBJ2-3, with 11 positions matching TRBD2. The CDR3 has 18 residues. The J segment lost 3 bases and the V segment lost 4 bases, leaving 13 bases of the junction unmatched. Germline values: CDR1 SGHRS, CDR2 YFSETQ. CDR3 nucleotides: TGCGCCAGCAGCATTCCACGCAAGACTAGCGGGAATACAGATACGCAGTATTTT. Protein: CASSIPRKTSGNTDTQYF.

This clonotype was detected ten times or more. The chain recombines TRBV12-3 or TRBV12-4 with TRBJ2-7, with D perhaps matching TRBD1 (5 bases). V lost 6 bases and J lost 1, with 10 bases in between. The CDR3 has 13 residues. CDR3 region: CASRSGPSYEQYF. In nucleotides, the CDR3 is TGTGCCAGCAGATCAGGGCCATCCTACGAGCAGTACTTC.

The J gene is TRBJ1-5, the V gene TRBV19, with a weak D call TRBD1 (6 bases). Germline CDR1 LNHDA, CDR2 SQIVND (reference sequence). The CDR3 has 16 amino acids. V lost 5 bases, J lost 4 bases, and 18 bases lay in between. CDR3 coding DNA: TGTGCCAGTAGTCAGACAGGCGGCTTGAGGAATCAGCCCCAGCATTTT. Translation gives CASSQTGGLRNQPQHF.

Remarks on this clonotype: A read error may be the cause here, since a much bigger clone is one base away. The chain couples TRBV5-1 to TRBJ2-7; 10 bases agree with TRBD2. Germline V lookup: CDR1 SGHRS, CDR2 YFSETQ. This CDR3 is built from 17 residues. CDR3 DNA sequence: TGCGCCCGCAGCTTAGACTCCGGGACTAGCGCCTCCTACGAGCAGTACTTC. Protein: CARSLDSGTSASYEQYF. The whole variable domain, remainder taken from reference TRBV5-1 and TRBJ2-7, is KAGVTQTPRYLIKTRGQQVTLSCSPISGHRSVSWYQQTPGQGLQFLFEYFSETQRNKGNFPGRFSGRQFSNSRSEMNVSTLELGDSALYLCARSLDSGTSASYEQYFGPGTRLTVT.

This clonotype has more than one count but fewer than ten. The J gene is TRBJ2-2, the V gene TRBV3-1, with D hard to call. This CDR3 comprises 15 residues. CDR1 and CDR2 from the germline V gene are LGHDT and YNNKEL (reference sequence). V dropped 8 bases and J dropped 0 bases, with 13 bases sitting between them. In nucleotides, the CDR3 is TGTGCCAGCCGACCTCTACTTTCGAACACCGGGGAGCTGTTTTTT. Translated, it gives CASRPLLSNTGELFF. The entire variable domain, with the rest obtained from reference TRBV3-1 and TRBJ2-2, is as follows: DTAVSQTPKYLVTQMGNDKSIKCEQNLGHDTMYWYKQDSKKFLKIMFSYNNKELIINETVPNRFSPKSPDKAHLNLHINSLELGDSAVYFCASRPLLSNTGELFFGEGSRLTVL.

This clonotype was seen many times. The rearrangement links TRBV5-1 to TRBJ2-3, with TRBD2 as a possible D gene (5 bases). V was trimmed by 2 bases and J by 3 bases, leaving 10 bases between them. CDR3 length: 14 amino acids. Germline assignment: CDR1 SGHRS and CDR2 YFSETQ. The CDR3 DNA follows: TGCGCCAGCAGCTTATCTGGGAGAACAGATACGCAGTATTTT. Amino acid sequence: CASSLSGRTDTQYF. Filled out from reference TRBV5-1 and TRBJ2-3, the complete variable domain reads KAGVTQTPRYLIKTRGQQVTLSCSPISGHRSVSWYQQTPGQGLQFLFEYFSETQRNKGNFPGRFSGRQFSNSRSEMNVSTLELGDSALYLCASSLSGRTDTQYFGPGTRLTVL.